These 10 T cell receptor beta chains originate from one sample sequenced in a study of T-cell memory formation after mild COVID-19. Via MiXCR, TCRdb re-called the 5' RACE reads, giving one row per CDR3 protein. The sample records some 120,000 distinct CDR3 sequences, about 15% being singletons. Material for sequencing was PBMCs or a T cell subset sorted from them (not recorded which). Every receptor here comes from a man aged 18 to 30 who had mild COVID-19 (a few samples of this study predate the infection). Cell type and time point are not known.

The chain links TRBV18 to TRBJ2-5, with TRBD2 identical over 7 bases. Germline trimming cut 0 bases from V and 5 bases from J; bases unmatched to any gene: 9. The CDR3 length is 16 residues. In germline, CDR1 is KGHSH, CDR2 LQKENI. Written as DNA, the CDR3 is TGTGCCAGCTCACCACCGATCGGAACGGGGGGTGAGACCCAGTACTTC. Its translation: CASSPPIGTGGETQYF.

In this sample, this clonotype turned up many times. The DNA of the CDR3 is TGCGCCAGCAGTCGTACAGGGGATCGGGAGCAGTACGTC. Translated, it gives CASSRTGDREQYV. This chain joins TRBV5-1 and TRBJ2-7, with 7 bases identical to TRBD1. The length of the CDR3 is 13 residues. Looked up from germline, CDR1 is SGHRS and CDR2 is YFSETQ. V gave up 5 bases and J gave up 7 bases; unmatched junction bases: 9.

This clonotype has more than one count but fewer than ten. The CDR3 region is CSAGEVQETQYF. For the CDR3, the DNA is TGCAGTGCTGGGGAAGTCCAAGAGACCCAGTACTTC. V usage is TRBV20-1 and J usage is TRBJ2-5; D unresolved. Trimming left V 5 bases short and J 1 base short, with 8 bases between. Germline lookup yields CDR1 DFQATT and CDR2 SNEGSKA (reference sequence). The CDR3 sequence is 12 residues long.

This clonotype was found a few times. The chain links TRBV12-3 or TRBV12-4 to TRBJ2-1, with 9 bases identical to TRBD1. The V gene end was trimmed by 6 bases and the J gene end by 4 bases; junction bases not matched to a gene: 7. This CDR3 has 15 residues. The CDR3 is CASSFWDRVYNEQFF. DNA for the CDR3: TGTGCCAGCAGCTTCTGGGACAGGGTATACAATGAGCAGTTCTTC.

The V call is TRBV29-1, the J call TRBJ2-2, with D possibly being TRBD2 (5 bases). Trimming pared 7 bases from V and 6 bases from J, leaving 21 bases between. This CDR3 has 15 residues. CDR1 SQVTM and CDR2 ANQGSEA come from the germline V gene. The CDR3 here is CSALRSRGGPGELFF. The CDR3 nucleotides read TGCAGCGCTCTTCGGTCTCGCGGCGGGCCCGGGGAGCTGTTTTTT.

This clonotype appeared many times. J is TRBJ2-3 and V is TRBV4-3; 7 bases line up with TRBD1. The CDR3 runs 16 residues. Germline V gene lookup returns CDR1 LGHNA and CDR2 YSLEER. V was clipped by 4 bases and J by 4 bases; unmatched bases: 11. This chain's CDR3 is CASSPGTVGNSDTQYF. The CDR3 DNA reads as TGCGCCAGCAGCCCGGGGACAGTTGGGAACTCAGATACGCAGTATTTT.

The chain is built from TRBV6-2 or TRBV6-3 and TRBJ1-5; 9 nucleotides align to TRBD1. J was trimmed by 4 bases and V by 4 bases; bases with no gene match: 5. CDR1 is MNHEY, CDR2 SVGEGT, per germline. The CDR3 is 15 amino acids. For the CDR3, the DNA is TGTGCCAGCAGTTCCTATGGGACAGGGAATCAGCCCCAGCATTTT. Translation gives CASSSYGTGNQPQHF.

The chain employs TRBV12-5 and TRBJ2-5; no clear D. The CDR3 is made up of 13 amino acids. V lost 3 bases and J lost 0, with 5 bases in between. Germline loops: CDR1 LGHNT, CDR2 FRNRAP. The CDR3 nucleotides are TGTGCTAGTGGTTTCCCTAACCAAGAGACCCAGTACTTC. It yields the protein CASGFPNQETQYF.

This clonotype occurred a few times. V gene TRBV7-2 combines with J gene TRBJ2-2, with TRBD2 matching over 9 bases. The length of the CDR3 is 15 residues. The V segment lost 5 bases and the J segment 2 bases; nucleotides outside the gene matches: 3. Per germline, CDR1 SGHTA and CDR2 FQGNSA. CDR3 DNA sequence: TGTGCCAGCAGCGCTAGCGGGGACAACACCGGGGAGCTGTTTTTT. It yields the protein CASSASGDNTGELFF. The full variable domain, in which reference TRBV7-2 and TRBJ2-2 provide the parts outside the CDR3, is GAGVSQSPSNKVTEKGKDVELRCDPISGHTALYWYRQSLGQGLEFLIYFQGNSAPDKSGLPSDRFSAERTGGSVSTLTIQRTQQEDSAVYLCASSASGDNTGELFFGEGSRLTVL.

The chain combines TRBV6-5 with TRBJ2-1; TRBD2 is a possible D gene (5 bases). Germline-derived CDR1 and CDR2 are MNHEY and SVGAGI. The V gene lost 0 bases and the J gene lost 5 bases, with 14 bases spanning the gap. The CDR3 length is 16 residues. The CDR3 here is CASSYSRVGSNNEQFF. The CDR3 DNA follows: TGTGCCAGCAGTTACTCGAGGGTGGGTTCAAACAATGAGCAGTTCTTC.